Following are 30 T cell receptor beta chains from one sample sequenced in a study of blood T cell repertoires in COVID-19. Clones were sequenced by immunoSEQ multiplex PCR, and TCRdb holds only the in-frame ones, with some missing. The table shows 200,000 to 300,000 clones, with 86% occurring only once. The sequenced sample was peripheral blood. The receptors were sampled from a man aged 25 to 40 with active or convalescent COVID-19.

In DNA, the CDR3 is TGTGCCAGCCTTTCGGAGGTGGACACTGAAGCTTTCTTT. It is translated as CASLSEVDTEAFF. The genes are TRBV2 and TRBJ1-1; D is undetermined. Germline-derived CDR1 and CDR2 are SNHLY and FYNNEI. This CDR3 is built from 13 residues. V lost 8 bases and J lost 3, with 13 bases in between.

The V call is TRBV19, the J call TRBJ1-2, with D perhaps matching TRBD1 (6 bases). Trimming took 5 bases from V and 6 from J, leaving 13 bases between them. Germline CDR1 reads LNHDA; CDR2 reads SQIVND (reference sequence). The CDR3 consists of 13 residues. CDR3 sequence (DNA): TGTGCCAGTAGTCTCCCAGGGGCGGATGGCTACACCTTC. It translates to CASSLPGADGYTF.

The chain employs TRBV20-1 and TRBJ1-1; D remains unclear. Looked up from germline, CDR1 is DFQATT and CDR2 is SNEGSKA (reference sequence). The V gene lost 3 bases and the J gene lost 7 bases, with 21 bases spanning the gap. The CDR3 totals 15 residues. CDR3 sequence reads: CSASLLEGPLREAFF. CDR3 DNA sequence: TGCAGTGCTAGTCTTTTGGAGGGCCCTTTACGTGAAGCTTTCTTT.

The CDR3 nucleotides read TGTGCCAGCAGCAAAACACAACCATCCCTCCACTTT. Translated, it gives CASSKTQPSLHF. V usage is TRBV5-6 and J usage is TRBJ1-6; unclear D gene. V was clipped by 4 bases and J by 14 bases, with 13 bases between them. The CDR3 length is 12 residues. In germline, CDR1 is SGHDT, CDR2 YYEEEE.

The chain recombines TRBV6-4 with TRBJ2-4; D possibly corresponds to TRBD1 (6 bases). Germline CDR1 and CDR2: MRHNA and SNTAGT. V lost 7 bases, J lost 2 bases, and 9 bases lay in between. The CDR3 covers 13 residues. CDR3 DNA sequence: TGTGCCAGCACCCGGGACACCAAAAACATTCAGTACTTC. Protein product: CASTRDTKNIQYF.

V gene TRBV9 combines with J gene TRBJ2-1; possibly TRBD1 for D (6 bases). There are 15 residues in the CDR3. Germline V lookup: CDR1 SGDLS, CDR2 YYNGEE. Trimming took off 0 bases at V and 7 bases at J, with 14 bases between the two ends. The CDR3 bases are TGTGCCAGCAGCGTAGCGGCAGGGGTGAGGAATGAGCAGTTCTTC. This codes for CASSVAAGVRNEQFF.

CDR3: CSVDGQGEETQYF. In DNA form, the CDR3 reads TGCAGCGTCGACGGACAGGGAGAAGAGACCCAGTACTTC. This rearrangement joins TRBV29-1 to TRBJ2-5, with TRBD1 matching over 8 bases. V lost 6 bases and J lost 3; bases outside the gene matches: 6. The germline V gene encodes CDR1 SQVTM and CDR2 ANQGSEA. The CDR3 sequence is 13 residues long.

The CDR3 is CASSRTLGTGGNLAKNIQYF. CDR3 DNA sequence: TGTGCCAGCAGCCGCACTTTAGGGACAGGGGGGAACTTAGCCAAAAACATTCAGTACTTC. The rearrangement uses TRBV3-1 (or the pseudogene TRBV3-2) and TRBJ2-4; 11 nucleotides match TRBD1. The CDR3 runs to 20 residues. Per the germline V gene, CDR1 is LGHDT and CDR2 is YNNKEL (reference sequence). V lost 4 bases and J lost 0; bases outside the gene matches: 14.

This chain uses TRBV7-6 with TRBJ2-1; TRBD2 matches 8 bases. Germline CDR1 reads SGHVS; CDR2 reads FNYEAQ. The CDR3 covers 16 residues. Germline trimming cut 2 bases from V and 7 bases from J; bases unmatched to any gene: 10. DNA for the CDR3: TGTGCCAGCAGCTTATGGCGGGGGGCTGCGACAAATGAGCAGTTCTTC. Amino acids: CASSLWRGAATNEQFF.

This clone was found a few times. The chain links TRBV2 to TRBJ2-7; the match to TRBD1 covers 11 bases. CDR3 length: 15 amino acids. The germline V gene has CDR1 SNHLY and CDR2 FYNNEI. V gave up 3 bases and J gave up 3 bases; unmatched junction bases: 4. CDR3 coding DNA: TGTGCCAGCAGTGAGACCGGGACAGGGGGCTACGAGCAGTACTTC. It is translated as CASSETGTGGYEQYF.

The rearrangement uses TRBV3-1 (or the pseudogene TRBV3-2) and TRBJ1-1, with D uncertain. V dropped 5 bases and J dropped 1 base, with 8 bases sitting between them. The CDR3 sequence is 13 residues long. CDR1 LGHDT and CDR2 YNNKEL come from the germline V gene (reference sequence). CDR3 sequence reads: CASSNPGNTEAFF. DNA for the CDR3: TGTGCCAGCAGCAATCCAGGGAACACTGAAGCTTTCTTT.

This chain connects TRBV4-1 to TRBJ2-3; D unresolved. CDR1 is MGHRA, CDR2 YSYEKL, per germline. This CDR3 is built from 13 residues. V was trimmed by 3 bases and J by 6 bases, leaving 10 bases between them. Here the CDR3 reads CASSQEFEDTQYF. CDR3 DNA: TGCGCCAGCAGCCAGGAGTTCGAGGATACGCAGTATTTT.

The chain combines TRBV6-5 with TRBJ1-2, with 9 bases that match TRBD1. Unmatched junction bases numbered 12, after V lost 8 bases and J lost 8 bases. CDR1 is MNHEY and CDR2 is SVGAGI in the germline V gene. This CDR3 spans 14 amino acids. In nucleotides, the CDR3 is TGTGCCAGCCGACAACTGGGACAGGGTGGCGGCTACACCTTC. This translates into CASRQLGQGGGYTF.

The rearrangement links TRBV19 to TRBJ1-2; weak D call: TRBD1 (5 bases). The CDR3 covers 17 residues. Germline lookup yields CDR1 LNHDA and CDR2 SQIVND (reference sequence). Trimming left V 6 bases short and J 4 bases short, with 24 bases between. The CDR3 spells CASSRGQPGVRGYGYTF. CDR3 nucleotides: TGTGCCAGTAGCAGAGGGCAACCGGGGGTTCGGGGCTATGGCTACACCTTC.

The rearrangement links TRBV15 to TRBJ2-3; D might be TRBD1 (7 bases). Trimming took off 2 bases at V and 1 base at J, with 10 bases between the two ends. CDR3 length: 15 residues. CDR1 and CDR2 from the germline V gene are LNHNV and YYDKDF (reference sequence). DNA of the CDR3: TGTGCCACCAGCAGACAGGGGGAGGGCACAGATACGCAGTATTTT. It specifies CATSRQGEGTDTQYF.

Turning to this clone: In the same sample, other DNA sequences code for this CDR3. The chain uses TRBV5-1 and TRBJ1-6; 8 bases fit TRBD1. The junction had 0 bases not matched to a gene; V was cut back by 0 bases and J by 7 bases. The germline gives CDR1 SGHRS, CDR2 YFSETQ. The CDR3 loop spans 14 amino acids. This CDR3 reads CASSLDRGNSPLHF. CDR3 in DNA: TGCGCCAGCAGCTTGGACAGGGGGAATTCACCCCTCCACTTT.

J is TRBJ2-3 and V is TRBV15, with D possibly matching TRBD1 (5 bases). The CDR3 length is 17 residues. In germline, CDR1 is LNHNV, CDR2 YYDKDF (reference sequence). The V gene lost 3 bases and the J gene lost 2 bases, with 18 bases spanning the gap. The chain's CDR3 is CATSRADLRVTTDTQYF. The CDR3 DNA reads as TGTGCCACCAGCAGGGCTGACCTCAGGGTAACCACAGATACGCAGTATTTT.

The chain has TRBV27 and TRBJ2-1; tentative D call: TRBD2 (5 bases). Per the germline V gene, CDR1 is MNHEY and CDR2 is SMNVEV (reference sequence). This CDR3 comprises 15 residues. V was cut by 5 bases and J by 6 bases, with 17 bases left in between. This chain's CDR3 is CASSPEGLIINEQFF. The CDR3 nucleotides are TGTGCCAGCAGTCCCGAAGGACTGATTATCAATGAGCAGTTCTTC.

The chain combines TRBV7-2 with TRBJ2-1; D might be TRBD1 (6 bases). CDR1 and CDR2 (germline): SGHTA, FQGNSA. V lost 0 bases to trimming and J lost 3 bases, with 9 bases between them. The CDR3 runs 15 residues. The CDR3 is CASSLAQGYYNEQFF. For the CDR3, the DNA is TGTGCCAGCAGCTTAGCACAGGGTTACTACAATGAGCAGTTCTTC.

A note on this clone: Additional DNA sequences in this sample encode the identical CDR3. The chain combines TRBV4-2 with TRBJ2-7, with TRBD2 as a possible D gene (5 bases). The V and J ends lost 3 bases and 2 bases respectively, with 11 bases between them. The CDR3 sequence is 14 residues long. Germline V gene data show CDR1 as LGHNA and CDR2 as YNFKEQ. CDR3 protein: CASSQEASTYEQYF. CDR3 DNA: TGTGCCAGCAGCCAGGAGGCGTCCACCTACGAGCAGTACTTC.

The CDR3 DNA follows: TGTGCCAGTAGTATCTATTCAGGCGAGCAGTACTTC. Protein sequence: CASSIYSGEQYF. This chain uses TRBV19 with TRBJ2-7; D uncertain. Trimming removed 3 bases at V and 6 bases at J, with 9 bases between. CDR1 and CDR2 (germline): LNHDA, SQIVND (reference sequence). This CDR3 has 12 residues.

This clone has only one observation. The chain recombines TRBV5-1 with TRBJ2-3; 9 positions match TRBD1. Germline V gene lookup returns CDR1 SGHRS and CDR2 YFSETQ. CDR3 size: 14 residues. With 6 bases clipped from V and 2 bases from J, the junction kept 4 bases outside the gene matches. The CDR3 reads CASNRDRDTDTQYF. The CDR3, as DNA: TGCGCCAGCAACCGGGACAGGGACACAGATACGCAGTATTTT.

The gene calls are TRBV28 and TRBJ1-6, with a weak D call TRBD1 (5 bases). Trimming took 4 bases from V and 9 from J, leaving 10 bases between them. Germline V gene lookup returns CDR1 MDHEN and CDR2 SYDVKM. CDR3 length equals 13 residues. CDR3 sequence reads: CASSSGLSSPLHF. CDR3 sequence (DNA): TGTGCCAGCAGTTCAGGGTTGTCTTCACCCCTCCACTTT.

The chain employs TRBV21-1 and TRBJ2-7; no check of the table's D call, TRBD1, against the DNA was made. TRBV21-1 is recorded as a pseudogene. The CDR3 sequence is 14 residues long. The CDR3 sequence: CASSKGNRAYEQYF. The CDR3 nucleotides read TGTGCCAGCAGCAAAGGCAACAGGGCTTACGAGCAGTACTTC.

This clone was detected a few times. V is TRBV6-5 and J is TRBJ2-1, with a weak D call TRBD1 (6 bases). The CDR3 is made up of 15 amino acids. Trimming removed 0 bases at V and 8 bases at J, with 14 bases between. CDR1 and CDR2 from the germline V gene are MNHEY and SVGAGI. The CDR3 protein is CASSYSRSRGDEQFF. The CDR3 bases are TGTGCCAGCAGTTACTCGAGATCCAGGGGAGATGAGCAGTTCTTC.

The chain employs TRBV9 and TRBJ1-3; the D gene is possibly TRBD1 (5 bases). Trimming took 2 bases from V and 2 from J, leaving 8 bases between them. Germline CDR1 SGDLS, CDR2 YYNGEE. This CDR3 has 14 residues. In DNA form, the CDR3 reads TGTGCCAGCAGCGTTAGGGGTCCTGGAAACACCATATATTTT. Translating it yields CASSVRGPGNTIYF.

The chain employs TRBV5-1 and TRBJ2-7, with 9 bases that match TRBD1. Looked up from germline, CDR1 is SGHRS and CDR2 is YFSETQ. Trimming removed 2 bases from V and 7 bases from J; junction bases left unmatched: 22. This CDR3 comprises 19 residues. DNA of the CDR3: TGCGCCAGCAGCTTTGGTCCTAAACCCCGGGACAGGGTTGTGAGAGAGCAGTACTTC. Translating gives CASSFGPKPRDRVVREQYF.

The genes are TRBV10-1 and TRBJ2-7; 7 nucleotides match TRBD2. The length of the CDR3 is 12 residues. Per germline, CDR1 WNHNN and CDR2 SYGVQD (reference sequence). J was trimmed by 6 bases and V by 4 bases; bases with no gene match: 3. The CDR3 nucleotides read TGCGCCAGCAGTGTCCCGGGGGGCGAGCAGTACTTC. Translated, it gives CASSVPGGEQYF.

This clone showed up just once. V is TRBV18 and J is TRBJ1-1; the match to TRBD1 covers 7 bases. Germline V gene data show CDR1 as KGHSH and CDR2 as LQKENI. The length of the CDR3 is 16 residues. Trimming took 5 bases from V and 4 from J; bases not matched to a gene: 13. CDR3 sequence reads: CASSETLQGISTEAFF. The CDR3 DNA reads as TGTGCCAGCTCAGAAACTTTACAGGGGATTTCCACTGAAGCTTTCTTT.

The chain recombines TRBV5-8 with TRBJ2-3; the match to TRBD2 covers 14 bases. Germline V CDR1 and CDR2: SGHTS, YDEGEE. Trimming at V came to 3 bases and at J to 4 bases, leaving 7 bases not matched to a gene. This CDR3 has 17 residues. The CDR3 DNA sequence: TGTGCCAGCAGCTATCCGACTAGCGGGGGGGGCGCAGATACGCAGTATTTT. Amino acid sequence: CASSYPTSGGGADTQYF.